This T cell receptor (beta chain) was recovered during a study of blood T cell repertoires in COVID-19. About the study: There were acute and convalescent COVID-19 samples, and they came from the United States, Italy and Spain. Sample material is recorded as cDNA or gDNA derived from T cells, B-cell-depleted T cells, or PBMCs.

This CDR3 is built from 14 residues. V shed 0 bases and J shed 7 bases, with 12 bases lying between them. Germline loops: CDR1 ENHRY, CDR2 SYGVKD. In the original processing: Amplification with reference gene primers provided the estimates of nucleated cell counts. Profiled with immunoSEQ multiplex PCR; TCRdb holds only in-frame clones, not every one. The V and J calls and clone size come from that table; D and trimming were worked out from the DNA. The sample has 210,000 or so clones, around 86% seen once. The sequenced sample consisted of peripheral blood. The chain uses TRBV10-3 and TRBJ1-2, with a possible D match to TRBD1 (6 bases). The sequence came from a man between 35 and 55 years old with acute or convalescent COVID-19. The CDR3 DNA sequence: TGTGCCATCAGTGAGTCGTTGGGGACATTTGGCTACACCTTC. This codes for CAISESLGTFGYTF.